This T cell receptor beta chain originates from a study of T-cell memory formation after mild COVID-19 (dated by TCRdb to 2020 to 2023). In terms of the full investigation: TCR sequence clusters from the two donors were largely donor specific. The cohort was made up of two young adult volunteers, one female and one male, who were previously healthy. In a couple of donors, T-cell clones that expanded and contracted after mild COVID-19 were followed by sequencing TCRalpha and TCRbeta repertoires longitudinally.

Ficoll-Paque density gradient centrifugation was the method used to isolate PBMCs. This clonotype was counted only a few times. Its antigen remains undetermined. Nothing much larger sits one base from this clone, and base qualities are not available. The investigation overall reported the following: SARS-CoV-2 specificity was not confirmed for the second-wave clones peaking on day 37. From day 15 to 85, contracting clones showed balanced CD4/CD8 phenotypes, whereas a second wave of clones that expanded from day 15 to 37 leaned towards CD4+. Some responding clones were found in pre-infection memory, which suggests that pre-existing cross-reactive memory T cells took part in the SARS-CoV-2 response. Contracting CD4+ clones were found mainly in CM and EM memory subsets, while CD8+ clones were enriched in EMRA. Only two mild cases were covered in the study, and larger cohorts including severe cases with pre-infection samples were considered necessary.

TCRdb shows the sequencer as Illumina NovaSeq 6000. Using 5'RACE with constant-segment primers, TCRalpha and TCRbeta cDNA libraries were constructed, with sample barcodes and unique molecular identifiers added in the process. RNA was extracted from every sample with Trizol reagent. Library amplification was performed in two PCR steps, and a second sample barcode and Illumina TruSeq adapters were introduced in the second step. Sequencing of libraries was performed on an Illumina NovaSeq with 2 x 150 bp paired-end reads. Processing in the source paper ran as follows. The reads were demultiplexed and collapsed into UMI-guided consensus sequences using migec v1.2.7. With mixcr v2.1.11, UMI consensuses were aligned to TRA and TRB V and J templates and assembled into clonotypes. A clonotype was counted as expanded or contracted only when both edgeR and NoisET called the clonotype significant, with the noise models trained on biological replicates. For edgeR calls, a false discovery rate-adjusted p below 0.01 and a log2 fold-change threshold of 1 were applied. As an exploratory analysis of dynamics, max-normalized trajectories of the 1000 most abundant clonotypes were examined by PCA with hierarchical clustering. The CD4 or CD8 phenotype of responding clones was assigned using the separately sequenced CD4+ and CD8+ repertoires. Using fastp at Q25 and MiXCR, TCRdb reprocessed the public reads and kept productive beta chains. Here each entry gathers all rows of one CDR3 protein and keeps the most common genes and DNA. Here the V and J calls rest on TCRdb's processing, not on the authors' analysis. This sample comprises approximately 490,000 distinct CDR3 sequences, roughly 22% of them detected only once. The biggest ten clones account for around 13% of the sample.

Germline trimming amounts to 2 bases on V and 2 bases on J, with 0 as the count of junction bases outside the gene matches. The CDR3 starts with the cysteine, ends with the phenylalanine, and has 14 residues. Only the CDR3 part of the read is kept: 42 bases, read in frame from the first base. In the germline V gene, CDR1 corresponds to MRHNA and CDR2 to SNTAGT. Here the chain combines TRBV6-4 and TRBJ2-3, with 8 central nucleotides matching TRBD2. Sequencing was done on a sample of PBMCs or a T cell subset sorted from them (not recorded which). This clonotype was obtained from an adult woman who had mild COVID-19 (a few samples of this study predate the infection). The sample titles of this study are shuffled in the database, so cell type and time point are left out; the donor was told from shared clones. The DNA sequence is given as TGTGCCAGCAGTGACGGACTAGCCACAGATACGCAGTATTTT. Protein translation: CASSDGLATDTQYF.